This TCR beta chain was sequenced in a study of shared clonotypes between healthy human individuals (dated by TCRdb to 2019 to 2021). With respect to the entire study: The cohort comprised a couple of women and a few men aged 18 to 49 years. Per donor, three plates each were used for CD4 naive and CD4 memory, two for CD8 naive, and one for CD8 memory. Blood TCR repertoires of five healthy adults were deeply sequenced to estimate repertoire size and the extent of clonotype sharing between individuals. Leukapheresis yielded between about 0.9 and 10 billion PBMCs per donor. Different laboratories and diverse techniques were used to prepare libraries and sequence TCR repertoires, to increase sequencing depth and limit assay-specific biases. The investigation overall reported the following: About 5% of naive CD4, more than 3% of naive CD8, about 2.5% of memory CD4, and roughly 0.4% of memory CD8 clonotypes were shared across a few donors. Rarefaction of sorted-subset datasets indicated incomplete sequencing despite the large sequencing depth. Larger estimated clonotype richness was generally found for naive subsets than for memory subsets. Based on pairwise subsampling, the degree of clonotype sharing among donors was expected to be affected by sequencing depth. The genetic and exposure-history diversity represented was limited by the small number of donors. Only blood was sampled, and tissue TCR repertoires likely differ from those in blood. Compared with non-shared clonotypes, clonotypes shared by all four sorted-subset donors had higher generation probabilities.

Donors were healthy HIV-negative adults with no recently reported acute infections or vaccinations. Only Caucasian adults living in Nashville, Tennessee, USA were represented among the donors. Magnetic negative selection was used to enrich CD4+ T cells, after which naive cells were positively selected on CD45RA and the negative fraction became the memory subset. After blood collection by leukapheresis, PBMCs were isolated using Ficoll-Histopaque density gradient centrifugation and then cryopreserved in the vapor phase of liquid nitrogen. Purity and quantity of every magnetically sorted T cell population were checked by analytical flow cytometry. Each sorted fraction had its genomic DNA isolated and then quantified by UV absorbance on a Nanodrop 2000c. TCR CDR3 regions were amplified from genomic DNA by multiplex PCR using the deep immunoSEQ assay. For each cell subset, the extracted genomic DNA was distributed evenly across all wells of several immunoSEQ 96-well plates, and each plate served as one replicate. For sorted subsets, about 200 ng genomic DNA, equal to 30,000 or so T cell genomes, was loaded into each replicate PCR. Purified libraries were measured with a Qubit 3.0 fluorometer, size-checked on a Bioanalyzer 2100, and measured again with the KAPA Library Quantification kit. Every immunoSEQ 96-well plate was sequenced on a separate single-read 150-cycle Illumina NextSeq 550 flow cell. Per the original workflow: Because the immunoSEQ output included only junctional sequences and no quality scores, the filtering could not be the same as the filtering used for full-length reads. Sequences were annotated with PyIR, a Python wrapper for IgBLAST v1.9, and V/J genes and CDR3 were assigned using IMGT germline references. Reads were removed for weak V/J assignments (E-value above 1e-6), missing CDR3, stop codons, out-of-frame junctions, or ambiguous translated residues. V3J clonotypes were defined as sequences sharing an identical inferred V gene, J gene, and CDR3 amino acid sequence. Percentage overlap between repertoires was computed as shared unique clonotypes divided by the size of the smaller repertoire. Three approaches were used to assess repertoire richness: RTK rarefaction, the Chao1 estimator, and Recon v2.1 estimates of unobserved clonotypes. OLGA was used to compute generation probabilities for all TCRbeta clonotypes that the gDNA method yielded from a few donors. TCRdb limited this immuneACCESS table to in-frame rearrangements with V and J called. A share of clones is missing; checked studies link under half to unresolved V genes, and the rest is unexplained. V, J and clone size derive from that table, while D and trimming were established from the DNA sequence. Here the sample has under 600,000 clones; 95% to 98% occur a single time. The biggest ten clones account for 0.057% of the sample.

Turning to this clone: This receptor's antigen is unknown. The sample holds no much larger clone one base away, and base qualities are not on file.

The sequenced sample was naive CD4+ T cells sorted from blood. In light of the paper, this sample's cell subset or site label describes: CD45RA+ positively selected. The clonotype originates from a woman aged 25 to 45 in good health.

The CDR3 protein is CASSISSRGHEQYF. The nucleotides are TGTGCCAGTAGTATCAGCTCCAGGGGGCACGAGCAGTACTTC. This chain is built from TRBV19 and TRBJ2-7, and 8 bases in between align with TRBD1. The germline V gene (reference sequence) gives CDR1 as LNHDA and CDR2 as SQIVND. V is pruned by 3 bases and J by 5 bases, leaving 6 bases of the junction without a gene match. From its cysteine to its phenylalanine, the CDR3 spans 14 amino acids. The read is trimmed to its CDR3 DNA, 42 bases read in frame from base 1.